The rows below give T cell receptor beta chains drawn from one sample of a study of shared clonotypes between healthy human individuals. The data were produced by immunoSEQ multiplex PCR, yet TCRdb's version contains in-frame clones alone and is incomplete. Here the sample spans millions of clones, approximately 95% being singletons. The specimen was naive CD4+ T cells sorted from blood. These TCRs come from a man between 18 and 35 years old in good health. Each CDR3 is given with its conserved first and last residue. The D gene is left open where the match is weak. Not all rows give a size; the values are once, few, many and, for expanded clones, a class.

NA NA TRBJ2-7 TRBV18 TGTGCCAGCTCCCAGGCAGGAAACGAGCAGTACTTC CASSQAGNEQYF
few NA TRBJ1-1 TRBV19 TGTGCCAGTAGTACCCACCGGGCAGGTAACGAAGCTTTCTTT CASSTHRAGNEAFF
NA TRBD1 TRBJ1-5 TRBV25-1 TGTGCCAGCTCTCGGACAGGAAGCAATCAGCCCCAGCATTTT CASSRTGSNQPQHF
NA TRBD1 TRBJ2-3 TRBV19 TGTGCCAGTAGGACAGGGGGCACAGATACGCAGTATTTT CASRTGGTDTQYF
NA TRBD1 TRBJ1-6 TRBV5-4 TGTGCCAGCAGCTTGGGGGGACAGTTAAATTCACCCCTCCACTTT CASSLGGQLNSPLHF
NA NA TRBJ2-1 TRBV19 TGTGCCAGTAGTGAGCTTACTAGATTCTACAATGAGCAGTTCTTC CASSELTRFYNEQFF
NA TRBD1 TRBJ2-7 TRBV5-5 TGTGCCAGCAGACGACTGCCAGGGGGCTCCTACGAGCAGTACTTC CASRRLPGGSYEQYF
NA NA TRBJ1-2 TRBV7-2 TGTGCCAGCAGCTTAGCGGCCGGGACTCTTAACTATGGCTACACCTTC CASSLAAGTLNYGYTF
NA TRBD1 TRBJ1-5 TRBV18 TGTGCCAGCTCACCTGGGACAGGAAGCAATCAGCCCCAGCATTTT CASSPGTGSNQPQHF
once NA TRBJ1-6 TRBV30 TGTGCCTGGGGGCCCTGGGGACCCTCCTATAATTCACCCCTCCACTTT CAWGPWGPSYNSPLHF
NA TRBD1 TRBJ1-4 TRBV5-4 TGTGCCAGCAGCCGGGACAGGGGGCAAGAAAAACTGTTTTTT CASSRDRGQEKLFF
NA NA TRBJ2-7 TRBV5-1 TGCGCCAGCAGTCGTGACAGGCCTGCCTACGAGCAGTACTTC CASSRDRPAYEQYF
NA TRBD1 TRBJ1-6 TRBV5-4 TGTGCCAGCAGCATAAGGGGACAGGGCGGAAATTCACCCCTCCACTTT CASSIRGQGGNSPLHF